The 20 T cell receptor beta chains listed next were all sequenced from one sample in a study of T-cell memory formation after mild COVID-19. From the 5' RACE reads, TCRdb called clonotypes with MiXCR, one entry per CDR3 protein. The data contain just over 300,000 distinct CDR3 sequences, 19% of them singletons. Sequenced sample: PBMCs or a T cell subset sorted from them (not recorded which). The receptors derive from a young man who had mild COVID-19 (a few samples of this study predate the infection). Cell type and time point are not known.

This sequence joins TRBV20-1 and TRBJ2-3; 7 positions match TRBD1. Germline CDR1 is DFQATT and CDR2 is SNEGSKA (reference sequence). The CDR3 has 15 residues. V was pared by 0 bases and J by 3 bases, with 6 bases of the junction left unmatched. DNA for the CDR3: TGCAGTGCTAGAGACGACAGGGCCTGGACAGATACGCAGTATTTT. Its protein is CSARDDRAWTDTQYF.

The chain has TRBV6-5 and TRBJ1-2; D call uncertain. The V end was cut by 6 bases, the J end by 3 bases, with 11 bases between. CDR1 is MNHEY and CDR2 is SVGAGI in the germline V gene. This CDR3 spans 13 amino acids. This CDR3 is CASRTKRDYGYTF. The DNA of the CDR3 is TGTGCCAGCAGGACCAAGAGGGACTATGGCTACACCTTC.

The CDR3 reads CASSFLAGVTGELFF. CDR3 bases: TGTGCCAGCAGCTTCCTAGCGGGGGTGACCGGGGAGCTGTTTTTT. The rearrangement links TRBV11-2 to TRBJ2-2, with 10 bases lining up with TRBD2. This CDR3 has 15 residues. CDR1 and CDR2 (germline): SGHAT, FQNNGV. V lost 3 bases, J lost 5 bases, and 3 bases stayed unmatched.

The rearrangement joins TRBV7-3 to TRBJ1-2; TRBD1 agrees at 7 bases. Germline-derived CDR1 and CDR2 are SGHTA and FQGTGA. CDR3 length: 13 residues. V dropped 5 bases and J dropped 8; count of bases not matched to a gene: 8. CDR3 region: CASSPGTVQGYTF. DNA of the CDR3: TGTGCCAGCAGCCCGGGGACAGTTCAAGGCTACACCTTC.

This chain connects TRBV12-3 or TRBV12-4 to TRBJ2-2, with TRBD2 identical over 9 bases. The CDR3 is 19 amino acids. Trimming cost V 2 bases and J 7 bases; bases outside gene matches: 17. The CDR3 bases are TGTGCCAGCAGTTTATCCCTGGGAAGCGGGGGGCCCGGGGGCGGGGAGCTGTTTTTT. Protein sequence: CASSLSLGSGGPGGGELFF.

In this sample, this clonotype turned up a few times. This chain uses TRBV4-3 with TRBJ2-2; D remains ambiguous. The V gene's germline CDR1 is LGHNA and CDR2 YSLEER. This CDR3 has 14 residues. V dropped 0 bases and J dropped 1 base, with 3 bases sitting between them. The chain's CDR3 is CASSQEGNTGELFF. DNA for the CDR3: TGCGCCAGCAGCCAAGAGGGGAACACCGGGGAGCTGTTTTTT.

The V gene is TRBV7-2, the J gene TRBJ1-2; possibly TRBD1 for D (5 bases). The CDR3 loop spans 15 amino acids. CDR1 SGHTA and CDR2 FQGNSA come from the germline V gene. V was shortened by 7 bases and J by 8 bases, with 23 bases between the two germline ends. The CDR3 region is CASNTPGGPVEGYTF. Written as DNA, the CDR3 is TGTGCCAGCAACACCCCGGGGGGTCCGGTGGAGGGCTACACCTTC. Looking up the rest from reference TRBV7-2 and TRBJ1-2 gives the full variable domain: GAGVSQSPSNKVTEKGKDVELRCDPISGHTALYWYRQSLGQGLEFLIYFQGNSAPDKSGLPSDRFSAERTGGSVSTLTIQRTQQEDSAVYLCASNTPGGPVEGYTFGSGTRLTVV.

The V gene is TRBV7-3, the J gene TRBJ1-1; D not resolved. Trimming stripped 1 base from V and 4 bases from J, with 13 bases between. The CDR3 length is 15 residues. Germline V gene lookup returns CDR1 SGHTA and CDR2 FQGTGA. The CDR3 here is CASSLRGIGSTEAFF. The DNA for the CDR3 is TGTGCCAGCAGCTTAAGAGGAATTGGGAGCACTGAAGCTTTCTTT.

This clonotype showed up just a few times. The CDR3 loop reads CASNLGGSGANVLTF. DNA for the CDR3: TGTGCCAGCAACTTGGGAGGGTCTGGGGCCAACGTCCTGACTTTC. The rearrangement links TRBV12-3 or TRBV12-4 to TRBJ2-6; TRBD2 matches at 7 bases. The CDR3 spans 15 residues. Trimming took 7 bases from V and 1 from J; bases not matched to a gene: 4.

This clonotype was detected many times. The chain links TRBV5-6 to TRBJ2-1, with D perhaps matching TRBD2 (7 bases). V lost 3 bases and J lost 9, with 22 bases in between. The CDR3 length is 16 residues. Germline values: CDR1 SGHDT, CDR2 YYEEEE. The CDR3 protein is CASSSPRTREDSEQFF. The CDR3 nucleotides read TGTGCCAGCAGCTCCCCCCGGACACGGGAGGACAGTGAGCAGTTCTTC.

The sample holds a few counts of this clonotype. The chain joins TRBV20-1 to TRBJ2-5; the D gene is possibly TRBD2 (6 bases). The CDR3 consists of 14 residues. Deletions cut 5 bases from V and 5 bases from J, with 18 bases between. Germline CDR1 reads DFQATT; CDR2 reads SNEGSKA (reference sequence). The CDR3 region is CSALQVREWETQYF. DNA for the CDR3: TGCAGTGCTCTACAGGTCCGGGAGTGGGAGACCCAGTACTTC.

The chain links TRBV20-1 to TRBJ2-1, with D uncertain. The CDR3 is 11 residues long. Trimming took off 0 bases at V and 9 bases at J, with 6 bases between the two ends. Germline CDR1 DFQATT, CDR2 SNEGSKA (reference sequence). The CDR3 spells CSARDWAEQFF. The CDR3, as DNA: TGCAGTGCTAGAGATTGGGCTGAGCAGTTCTTC.

This clonotype came up a few times. The CDR3 reads CASSSDRNRETQYF. CDR3 nucleotides: TGTGCCAGCAGTTCGGACAGGAACAGGGAGACCCAGTACTTC. The chain employs TRBV12-3 or TRBV12-4 and TRBJ2-5; TRBD1 matches at 7 bases. This CDR3 comprises 14 residues. J lost 5 bases, V lost 4 bases, and 7 bases had no gene match.

The chain uses TRBV28 and TRBJ1-3; the D is unclear. Germline CDR1 is MDHEN and CDR2 is SYDVKM. The ends were cut back, 8 bases at V and 11 bases at J, with 13 bases in the middle. The CDR3 contains 11 residues. The chain's CDR3 is CASGAPRSIYF. CDR3 bases: TGTGCCAGCGGAGCCCCTCGATCCATATATTTT.

The table lists this clonotype with a few counts. The chain is built from TRBV2 and TRBJ1-6; D is unclear. The CDR3 extends over 12 amino acids. The V end was cut by 6 bases, the J end by 8 bases, with 8 bases between. The germline V gene encodes CDR1 SNHLY and CDR2 FYNNEI. The CDR3 coding sequence is TGTGCCAGCAGGCCCACTGATTCACCCCTCCACTTT. It codes for CASRPTDSPLHF.

This clonotype was counted at least ten times. The V gene is TRBV5-1, the J gene TRBJ1-1; no firm D call. V dropped 2 bases and J dropped 1 base, with 12 bases sitting between them. Germline CDR1 SGHRS, CDR2 YFSETQ. This CDR3 comprises 15 residues. This chain's CDR3 is CASSLSPLGNTEAFF. CDR3 nucleotides: TGCGCCAGCAGCTTATCTCCGTTGGGGAACACTGAAGCTTTCTTT.

This clonotype was seen many times. The V and J genes are TRBV6-5 and TRBJ2-4; tentatively, D is TRBD1 (6 bases). CDR1 MNHEY and CDR2 SVGAGI come from the germline V gene. This CDR3 contains 13 residues. V was trimmed by 6 bases and J by 1 base, leaving 7 bases between them. The CDR3 reads CASSQGAKNIQYF. In nucleotides, the CDR3 is TGTGCCAGCAGCCAGGGGGCCAAAAACATTCAGTACTTC.

This clonotype was observed a few times. The chain is built from TRBV7-2 and TRBJ1-2, with TRBD1 as a possible D gene (5 bases). V lost 3 bases, J lost 4 bases, and 12 bases lay in between. Germline loops: CDR1 SGHTA, CDR2 FQGNSA. This CDR3 contains 14 residues. CDR3 coding DNA: TGTGCCAGCAGCTTTCCGGGGCCGGGCTATGGCTACACCTTC. Translation: CASSFPGPGYGYTF. Based on the CDR3 plus reference TRBV7-2 and TRBJ1-2, the full variable domain is GAGVSQSPSNKVTEKGKDVELRCDPISGHTALYWYRQSLGQGLEFLIYFQGNSAPDKSGLPSDRFSAERTGGSVSTLTIQRTQQEDSAVYLCASSFPGPGYGYTFGSGTRLTVV.

V is TRBV7-2 and J is TRBJ2-1; 13 bases are a match to TRBD2. Germline CDR1 reads SGHTA; CDR2 reads FQGNSA. After removal of 8 bases from V and 12 bases from J, the junction contained 25 bases not matched to a gene. This CDR3 comprises 19 residues. Written as DNA, the CDR3 is TGTGCCAGCTCGCCCGTCGAGAGACTAGCGGGGGGACTCGACTCCTGGCAGTTCTTC. Translated, it gives CASSPVERLAGGLDSWQFF.

The CDR3 spells CASSLGLTEAFF. DNA of the CDR3: TGTGCCAGCAGCTTAGGACTCACTGAAGCTTTCTTT. V usage is TRBV7-9 and J usage is TRBJ1-1; D remains unclear. Per the germline V gene, CDR1 is SEHNR and CDR2 is FQNEAQ (reference sequence). Trimming removed 1 base from V and 4 bases from J, with 4 bases in between. The CDR3 has 12 residues.